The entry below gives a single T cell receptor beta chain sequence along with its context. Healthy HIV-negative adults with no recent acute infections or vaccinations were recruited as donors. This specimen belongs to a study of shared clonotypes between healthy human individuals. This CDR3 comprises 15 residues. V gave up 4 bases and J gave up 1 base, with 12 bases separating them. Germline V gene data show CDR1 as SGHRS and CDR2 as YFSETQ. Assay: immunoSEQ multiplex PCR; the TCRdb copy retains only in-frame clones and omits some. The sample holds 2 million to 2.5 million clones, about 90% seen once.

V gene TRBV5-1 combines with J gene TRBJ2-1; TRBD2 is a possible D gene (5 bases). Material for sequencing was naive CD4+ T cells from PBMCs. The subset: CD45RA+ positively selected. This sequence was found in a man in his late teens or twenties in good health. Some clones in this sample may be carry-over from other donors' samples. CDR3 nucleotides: TGCGCCAGCAGCCTGCGACGGGATTCCTACAATGAGCAGTTCTTC. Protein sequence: CASSLRRDSYNEQFF.